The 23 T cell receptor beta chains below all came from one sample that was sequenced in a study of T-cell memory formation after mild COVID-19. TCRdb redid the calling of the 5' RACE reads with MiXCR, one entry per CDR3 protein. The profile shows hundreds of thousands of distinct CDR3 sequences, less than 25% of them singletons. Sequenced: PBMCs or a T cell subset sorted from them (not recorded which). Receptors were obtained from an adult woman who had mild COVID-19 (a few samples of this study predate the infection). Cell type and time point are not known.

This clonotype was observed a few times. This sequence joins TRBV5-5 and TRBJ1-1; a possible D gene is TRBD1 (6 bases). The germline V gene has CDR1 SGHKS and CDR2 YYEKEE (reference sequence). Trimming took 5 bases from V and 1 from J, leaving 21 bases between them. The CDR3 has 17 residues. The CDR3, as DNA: TGTGCCAGCAGTCCGGACAGCACCGCGCTTCCGAACACTGAAGCTTTCTTT. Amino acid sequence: CASSPDSTALPNTEAFF.

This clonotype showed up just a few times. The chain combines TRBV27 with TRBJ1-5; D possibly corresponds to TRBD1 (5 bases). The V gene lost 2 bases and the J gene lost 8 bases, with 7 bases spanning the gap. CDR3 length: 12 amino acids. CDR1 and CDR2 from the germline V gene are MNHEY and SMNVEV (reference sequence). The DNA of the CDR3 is TGTGCCAGCAGTTTAATAGGGGAGCCCCAGCATTTT. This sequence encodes CASSLIGEPQHF.

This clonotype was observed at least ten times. The CDR3 here is CASSLGPGNEQYF. Here the CDR3 DNA reads TGTGCCAGCAGCTTAGGGCCCGGAAACGAGCAGTACTTC. The rearrangement links TRBV7-2 to TRBJ2-7; D ambiguous. CDR3 size: 13 residues. The V gene lost 1 base and the J gene lost 5 bases, with 9 bases spanning the gap. Germline CDR1 SGHTA, CDR2 FQGNSA.

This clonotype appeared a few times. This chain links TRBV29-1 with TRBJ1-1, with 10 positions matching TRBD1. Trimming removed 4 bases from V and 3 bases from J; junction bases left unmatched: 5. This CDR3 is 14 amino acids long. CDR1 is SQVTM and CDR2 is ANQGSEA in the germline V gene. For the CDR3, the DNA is TGCAGCGTTGTGAGACAGGGGGCTTACACTGAAGCTTTCTTT. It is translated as CSVVRQGAYTEAFF.

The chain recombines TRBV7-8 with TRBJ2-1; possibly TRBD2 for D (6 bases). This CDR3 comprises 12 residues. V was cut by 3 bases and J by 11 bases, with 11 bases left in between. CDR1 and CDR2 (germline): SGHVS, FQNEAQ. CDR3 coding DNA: TGTGCCAGCAGCTTTTCCGGGAGTAAGCAGTTCTTC. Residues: CASSFSGSKQFF.

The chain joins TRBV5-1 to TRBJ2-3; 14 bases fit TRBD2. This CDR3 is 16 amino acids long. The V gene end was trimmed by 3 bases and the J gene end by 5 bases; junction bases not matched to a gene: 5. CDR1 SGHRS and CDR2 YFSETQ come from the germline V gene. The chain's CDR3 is CASSSGLAGAGDTQYF. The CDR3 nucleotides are TGCGCCAGCAGCTCGGGACTAGCGGGGGCAGGAGATACGCAGTATTTT.

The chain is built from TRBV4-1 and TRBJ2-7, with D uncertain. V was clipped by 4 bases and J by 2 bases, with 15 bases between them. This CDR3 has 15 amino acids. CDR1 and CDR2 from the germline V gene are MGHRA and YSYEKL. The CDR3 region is CASSPSRDIAYEQYF. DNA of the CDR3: TGCGCCAGCAGCCCCTCGCGTGACATCGCCTACGAGCAGTACTTC.

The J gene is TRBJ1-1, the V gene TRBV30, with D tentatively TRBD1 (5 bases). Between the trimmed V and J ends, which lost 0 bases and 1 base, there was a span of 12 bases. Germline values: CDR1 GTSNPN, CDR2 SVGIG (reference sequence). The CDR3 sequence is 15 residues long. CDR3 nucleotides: TGTGCCTGGAGTGTAACCAGGGTCGGGAACACTGAAGCTTTCTTT. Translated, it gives CAWSVTRVGNTEAFF.

The CDR3 DNA sequence: TGTGCCAGCAGCTTGAAAGCCGGGACAACCGGGGAGCTGTTTTTT. Translation: CASSLKAGTTGELFF. V gene TRBV5-4 combines with J gene TRBJ2-2, with TRBD1 as a possible D gene (6 bases). The CDR3 covers 15 residues. V was pared by 1 base and J by 5 bases, with 12 bases between. Germline V CDR1 and CDR2: SGHNT, YYREEE (reference sequence).

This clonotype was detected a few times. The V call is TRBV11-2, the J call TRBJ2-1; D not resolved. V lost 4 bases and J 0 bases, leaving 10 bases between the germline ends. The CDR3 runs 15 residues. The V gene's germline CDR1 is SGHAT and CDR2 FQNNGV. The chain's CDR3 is CASSSDLSSYNEQFF. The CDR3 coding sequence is TGTGCCAGCAGCTCCGATTTGAGCTCCTACAATGAGCAGTTCTTC.

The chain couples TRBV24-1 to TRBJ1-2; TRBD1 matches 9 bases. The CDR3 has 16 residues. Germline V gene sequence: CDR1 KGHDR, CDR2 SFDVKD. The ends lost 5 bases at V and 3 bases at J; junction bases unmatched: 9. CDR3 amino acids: CATSGQRGQGDYGYTF. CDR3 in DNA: TGTGCCACCAGTGGGCAAAGGGGACAGGGAGACTATGGCTACACCTTC.

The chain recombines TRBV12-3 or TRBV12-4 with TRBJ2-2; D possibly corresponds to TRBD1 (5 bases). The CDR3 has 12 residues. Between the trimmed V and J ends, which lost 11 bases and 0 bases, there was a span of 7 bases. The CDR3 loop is CALQANTGELFF. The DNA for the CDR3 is TGTGCCTTACAGGCGAACACCGGGGAGCTGTTTTTT.

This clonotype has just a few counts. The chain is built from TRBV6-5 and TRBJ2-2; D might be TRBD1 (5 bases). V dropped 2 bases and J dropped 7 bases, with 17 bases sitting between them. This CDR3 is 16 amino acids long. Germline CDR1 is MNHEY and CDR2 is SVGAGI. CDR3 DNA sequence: TGTGCCAGCAGTTACACCTTATCTACAGGTAGCGGGGAGCTGTTTTTT. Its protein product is CASSYTLSTGSGELFF.

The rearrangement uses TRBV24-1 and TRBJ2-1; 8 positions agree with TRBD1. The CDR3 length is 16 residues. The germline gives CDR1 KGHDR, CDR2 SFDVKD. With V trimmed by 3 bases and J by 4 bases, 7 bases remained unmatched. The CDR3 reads CATSDLDREGYNEQFF. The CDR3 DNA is TGTGCCACCAGTGATCTGGACAGGGAAGGGTACAATGAGCAGTTCTTC.

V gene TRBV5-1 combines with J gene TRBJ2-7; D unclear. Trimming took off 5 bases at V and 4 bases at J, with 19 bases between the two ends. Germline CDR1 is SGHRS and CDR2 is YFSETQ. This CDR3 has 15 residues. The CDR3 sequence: CASSRSRDEGYEQYF. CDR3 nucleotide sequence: TGCGCCAGCAGTCGATCACGCGACGAAGGGTACGAGCAGTACTTC.

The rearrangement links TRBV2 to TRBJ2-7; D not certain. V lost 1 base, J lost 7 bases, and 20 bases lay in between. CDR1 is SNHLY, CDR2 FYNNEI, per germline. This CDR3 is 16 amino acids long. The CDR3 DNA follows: TGTGCCAGCAGTGAAGTTCGTGTTCCACCAGTGTATGAGCAGTACTTC. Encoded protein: CASSEVRVPPVYEQYF.

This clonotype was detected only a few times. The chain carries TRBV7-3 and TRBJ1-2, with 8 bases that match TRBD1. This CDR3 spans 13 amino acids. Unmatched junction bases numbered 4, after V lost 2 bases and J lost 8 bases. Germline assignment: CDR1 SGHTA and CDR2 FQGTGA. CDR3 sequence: CASSLQGAQGYTF. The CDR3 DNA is TGTGCCAGCAGCTTACAGGGGGCGCAGGGCTACACCTTC.

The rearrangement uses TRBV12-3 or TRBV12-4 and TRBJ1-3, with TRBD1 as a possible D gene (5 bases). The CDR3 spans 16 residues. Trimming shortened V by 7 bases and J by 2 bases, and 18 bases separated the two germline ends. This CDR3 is CASNPTKDRAGNTIYF. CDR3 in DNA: TGTGCCAGCAACCCTACTAAAGACAGAGCTGGAAACACCATATATTTT.

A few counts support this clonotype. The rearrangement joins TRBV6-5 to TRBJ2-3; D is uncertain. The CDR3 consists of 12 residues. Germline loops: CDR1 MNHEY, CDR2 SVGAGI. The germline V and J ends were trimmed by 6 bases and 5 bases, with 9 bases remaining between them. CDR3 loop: CASSFWGDTQYF. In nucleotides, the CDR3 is TGTGCCAGCAGCTTTTGGGGAGATACGCAGTATTTT.

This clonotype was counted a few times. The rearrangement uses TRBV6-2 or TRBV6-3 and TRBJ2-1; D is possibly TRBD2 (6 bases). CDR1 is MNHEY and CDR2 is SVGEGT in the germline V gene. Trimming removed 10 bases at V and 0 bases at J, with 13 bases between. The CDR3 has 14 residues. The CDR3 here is CATRDLGSYNEQFF. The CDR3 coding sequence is TGTGCCACCAGGGACTTGGGCTCCTACAATGAGCAGTTCTTC.

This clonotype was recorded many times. The CDR3 coding sequence is TGCAGCGTCGCGGACAGCTCCTACGAGCAGTACTTC. This translates into CSVADSSYEQYF. J is TRBJ2-7 and V is TRBV29-1; D is possibly TRBD1 (6 bases). Germline CDR1 and CDR2: SQVTM and ANQGSEA. The CDR3 is 12 residues long. Trimming took off 6 bases at V and 0 bases at J, with 9 bases between the two ends.

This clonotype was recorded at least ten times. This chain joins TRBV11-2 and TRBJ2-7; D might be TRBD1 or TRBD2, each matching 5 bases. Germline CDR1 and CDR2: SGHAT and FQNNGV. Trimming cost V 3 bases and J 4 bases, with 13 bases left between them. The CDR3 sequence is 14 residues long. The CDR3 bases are TGTGCCAGCAGCTTGCCCGCTGGGGGATACGAGCAGTACTTC. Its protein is CASSLPAGGYEQYF.

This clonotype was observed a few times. CDR3 DNA sequence: TGTGCCAGCAACCAAGGGAGAGAGCAGTTCTTC. This encodes CASNQGREQFF. This chain joins TRBV7-9 and TRBJ2-1; tentative D call: TRBD2 (5 bases). V lost 7 bases to trimming and J lost 10 bases, with 11 bases between them. Germline CDR1 and CDR2: SEHNR and FQNEAQ (reference sequence). The length of the CDR3 is 11 residues.